Ten or more counts support the clone carrying this TCR beta chain. The antigen is undetermined. Sequenced by immunoSEQ multiplex PCR; TCRdb stores in-frame clones only, minus some. Altogether about 36,000 clones are present, around 34% being singletons, with the ten largest covering 8% to 9.5%. Urothelial carcinoma in patients was locally advanced or metastatic. The sample belongs to a study of PD-L1 blockade in urothelial cancer. The wider study: Prior regimens of chemotherapy numbered 0 to 3 per patient. Samples taken from tumors held T cells that numbered about 1,400 at the median. Whole-study findings and limits: Durable-benefit patients had more tumor-infiltrating T lymphocytes.

V shed 4 bases and J shed 4 bases, with 14 bases lying between them. The CDR3 sequence is 15 residues long. CDR1 and CDR2 from the germline V gene are SGHNT and YENEEA. The material sequenced was tumor tissue, taken before atezolizumab (anti-PD-L1) treatment. This receptor was taken from a man between 60 and 70 years old with urothelial cancer. The chain combines TRBV11-3 with TRBJ1-5; a possible D gene is TRBD1 (5 bases). The CDR3 coding sequence is TGTGCCAGCAGCTCCTCCGGGACGGTAAATCAGCCCCAGCATTTT. Translating gives CASSSSGTVNQPQHF.